This T cell receptor (beta chain) was sequenced during a study of quantifying T cell responses using KT2 cells. Background on the study: TCR alpha and beta constant-region primers primed reverse transcription of RNA. Under optimum conditions, T4 ligation efficiency was estimated at more than 8.5%. Study-level findings and limits: KT2 sequences were detected down to about one KT2 cell per 100,000 PBMC.

KT2, a clone with a known TCR, was spiked into unfractionated PBMC. With 6 bases clipped from V and 6 bases from J, the junction kept 6 bases outside the gene matches. The length of the CDR3 is 15 residues. Germline V gene data show CDR1 as MNHNS and CDR2 as SASEGT. An oligo carrying a UMI was ligated to the cDNA 3' end. First-round PCR used 3 to 4 cycles and beta primers RC1.1 and RC1.2 covering TRBC1 and TRBC2. From the second PCR onward, TCR alpha and beta chains were processed separately. TCRdb re-derived calls from the UMI-ligation and nested PCR reads in MiXCR, one entry per CDR3 protein. The sample contains over 40,000 distinct CDR3 sequences, around 10% of which appear only once. This clonotype was found many times. The target antigen is unknown.

Input material: PBMCs spiked with cells of the T cell clone KT2. The clonotype was recovered from a human donor. The V gene is TRBV6-1, the J gene TRBJ2-3; 13 bases agree with TRBD2. CDR3: CASRLLAGGPDTQYF. CDR3 in DNA: TGTGCCAGCAGGCTACTAGCGGGAGGGCCGGATACGCAGTATTTT.